This T cell receptor beta chain was recovered during a study of cytomegalovirus exposure and HLA in healthy donors. Whole-study results and caveats: Most TCR beta V segments were productive about 90% or about 30% of the time in an earlier analysis.

A multiplex PCR was run with 60 Vbeta primers and 13 Jbeta primers. Assay: immunoSEQ multiplex PCR; the TCRdb copy retains only in-frame clones and omits some. The repertoire consists of approximately 200,000 clones, with around 78% occurring once and the leading ten covering 1.5% to 2%. To note about this clone: Its cognate antigen is unknown.

Germline CDR1 MGHRA, CDR2 YSYEKL. V dropped 0 bases and J dropped 9 bases, with 9 bases sitting between them. The CDR3 is made up of 13 amino acids. Source material: PBMCs. The sequence was obtained from a man aged 25 to 45 in good health and CMV-seronegative. The chain has TRBV4-1 and TRBJ2-4; D might be TRBD1 (5 bases). The CDR3 nucleotides read TGCGCCAGCAGCCAAGACAGGGTTCCCATTCAGTACTTC. It specifies CASSQDRVPIQYF.